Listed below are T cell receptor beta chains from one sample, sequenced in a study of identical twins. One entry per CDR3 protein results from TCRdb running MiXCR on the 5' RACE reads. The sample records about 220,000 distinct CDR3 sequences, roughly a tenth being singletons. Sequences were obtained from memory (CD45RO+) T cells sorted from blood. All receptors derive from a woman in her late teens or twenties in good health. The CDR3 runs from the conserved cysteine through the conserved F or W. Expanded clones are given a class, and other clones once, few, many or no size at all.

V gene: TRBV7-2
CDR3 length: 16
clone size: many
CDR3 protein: CASSRLAGGEGDTQYF

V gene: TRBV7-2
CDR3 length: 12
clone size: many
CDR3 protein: CAMRLPTGELFF

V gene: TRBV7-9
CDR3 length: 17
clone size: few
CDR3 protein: CASSSGLAGAFTDTQYF

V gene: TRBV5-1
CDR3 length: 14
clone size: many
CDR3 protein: CASSLDGTNYEQYF

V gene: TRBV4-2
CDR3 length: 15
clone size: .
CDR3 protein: CASSRSLALTDTQYF

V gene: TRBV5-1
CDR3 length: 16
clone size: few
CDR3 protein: CASSLAPGRARETQYF

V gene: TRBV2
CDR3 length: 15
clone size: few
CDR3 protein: CASSDDRGRSETQYF

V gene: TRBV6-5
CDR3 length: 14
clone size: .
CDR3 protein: CASSWEGGGQPQHF

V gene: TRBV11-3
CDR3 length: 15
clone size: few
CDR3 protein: CASSLGGGLPGTQYF

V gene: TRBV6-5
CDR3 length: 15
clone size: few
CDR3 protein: CASSSPASGGETQYF

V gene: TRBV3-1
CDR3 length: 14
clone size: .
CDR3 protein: CASSQGMASFKQFF

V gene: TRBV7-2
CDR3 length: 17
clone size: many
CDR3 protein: CASSPPLSSGSFNEQFF

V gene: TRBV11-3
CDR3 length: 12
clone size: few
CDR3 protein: CASSTGFGGYTF

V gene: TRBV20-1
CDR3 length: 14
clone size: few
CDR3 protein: CSARDRGRDEKLFF

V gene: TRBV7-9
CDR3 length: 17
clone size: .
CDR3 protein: CASSRYINRGRMDTQYF

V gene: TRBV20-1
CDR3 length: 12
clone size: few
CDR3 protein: CSARDRTFEQYF

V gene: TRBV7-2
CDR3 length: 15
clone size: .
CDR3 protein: CASSLDSGGGYGYTF

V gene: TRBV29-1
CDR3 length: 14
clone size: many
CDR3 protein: CSARDGTGAGELFF

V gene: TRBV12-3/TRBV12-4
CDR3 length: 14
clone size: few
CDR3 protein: CASPGTGGDYEQYF

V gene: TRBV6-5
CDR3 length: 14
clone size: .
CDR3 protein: CASSNVGYAYEQYF

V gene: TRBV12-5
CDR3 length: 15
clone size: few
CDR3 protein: CASGLGTAESSPLHF

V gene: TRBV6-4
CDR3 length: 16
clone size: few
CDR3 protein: CASSAPPRWREETQYF

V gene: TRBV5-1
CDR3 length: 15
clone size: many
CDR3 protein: CASSLGGLNSYEQYF